Listed below are T cell receptor beta chains from one sample, sequenced in a study of shared clonotypes between healthy human individuals. TCRdb's copy holds only in-frame clones and misses some; the assay was immunoSEQ multiplex PCR. The repertoire holds around 1.9 million clones, with 93% as singletons. The sequenced material came from naive CD8+ T cells from PBMCs. These receptors were collected from a young man in good health. Some clones in this sample may be carry-over from other donors' samples. Both conserved end residues are part of each CDR3. D genes are given only for firm matches. Clone size, where shown, is once, few, many, or a class for clones that have expanded.

V gene	clone size	D gene	J gene	CDR3 DNA	CDR3 protein
TRBV6-4	-	TRBD1	TRBJ1-1	TGTGCCAGCAGAGGGACAGGGGAGTGGCAGGCTTTCTTT	CASRGTGEWQAFF
TRBV5-1	-	-	TRBJ2-3	TGCGCCAGCAACGCCCGGTTCGACGCCTTAACAGATACGCAGTATTTT	CASNARFDALTDTQYF
TRBV29-1	-	-	TRBJ2-1	TGCAGCGTTGCTGGAGGAGACTCCTACAATGAGCAGTTCTTC	CSVAGGDSYNEQFF
TRBV2	-	TRBD2	TRBJ2-1	TGTGCCAGCAGTCCAAGGGGGACTAGTACCAATGAGCAGTTCTTC	CASSPRGTSTNEQFF
TRBV9	-	-	TRBJ1-1	TGTGCCAGCAGCCCATCGTGGGGCGCTGAAGCTTTCTTT	CASSPSWGAEAFF
TRBV15	-	-	TRBJ2-7	TGTGCCACCAGCTTTCCCGGGGGCCACAAGTACTTC	CATSFPGGHKYF
TRBV7-9	-	-	TRBJ2-1	TGTGCCAGCAGCTTAGGAGGTTTTAATGAGCAGTTCTTC	CASSLGGFNEQFF
TRBV28	once	-	TRBJ1-3	TGTGCCAGCAGTTTATACCTTTTTCGCACAGGTCGGAGCTCTGGAAACACCATATATTTT	CASSLYLFRTGRSSGNTIYF
TRBV19	-	-	TRBJ1-5	TGTGCCAGTAGTATGGGGATCGGAGAAATGAATCAGCCCCAGCATTTT	CASSMGIGEMNQPQHF
TRBV7-9	-	TRBD1	TRBJ2-1	TGTGCCAGCAGCCCCCTGGACAGGTATGAGCAGTTCTTC	CASSPLDRYEQFF
TRBV6-5	-	TRBD1	TRBJ1-2	TGTGCCAGCAGTTACTCTGGACAGGCTGATTACTATGGCTACACCTTC	CASSYSGQADYYGYTF
TRBV29-1	-	-	TRBJ2-3	TGCAGCGTTCCAGTCCAGATCACAGATACGCAGTATTTT	CSVPVQITDTQYF
TRBV4-2	-	-	TRBJ2-5	TGTGCCAGCAGCCAAGAGGCCACGGGGGTTCAAGAGACCCAGTACTTC	CASSQEATGVQETQYF
TRBV7-9	-	-	TRBJ2-1	TGTGCCAGCAGCTTACTTGAGGAGCAGTTCTTC	CASSLLEEQFF
TRBV28	-	-	TRBJ1-1	TGTGCCAGCAGTTTTTCGGGGTTTGGCACTGAAGCTTTCTTT	CASSFSGFGTEAFF
TRBV9	-	-	TRBJ1-2	TGTGCCAGCAGCGTAGCTATGCAGGAACAGGGCTATGGCTACACCTTC	CASSVAMQEQGYGYTF
TRBV6-1	-	-	TRBJ1-1	TGTGCCAGCAGGTACCGTGGGGGAAAAGCGACTGAAGCTTTCTTT	CASRYRGGKATEAFF
TRBV7-9	-	-	TRBJ2-2	TGTGCCAGCAGCTTAGAACTAGACAACACCGGGGAGCTGTTTTTT	CASSLELDNTGELFF
TRBV6-1	-	-	TRBJ2-5	TGTGCCAGCAGTCAATCCGGCCCTGGGGAGACCCAGTACTTC	CASSQSGPGETQYF
TRBV7-9	-	TRBD2	TRBJ2-1	TGTGCCAGCAGCTTAAAGGGGACTAGCGGGACCAATGAGCAGTTCTTC	CASSLKGTSGTNEQFF
TRBV5-3	-	TRBD1	TRBJ2-2	TGTGCCAGAAGCGGGGACAGGGGGCAAACCGGGGAGCTGTTTTTT	CARSGDRGQTGELFF
TRBV29-1	-	-	TRBJ1-2	TGCAGCGTTGAGCAGGGCGGCTATGGCTACACCTTC	CSVEQGGYGYTF
TRBV2	once	-	TRBJ1-5	TGTGCCAGCAGTGGTCGGCGGGAGGATAGCAATCAGCCCCAGCATTTT	CASSGRREDSNQPQHF
TRBV9	-	TRBD2	TRBJ2-1	TGTGCCAGCAGCGTAGGCTGGGGCGGGGGCAATGAGCAGTTCTTC	CASSVGWGGGNEQFF
TRBV7-8	-	-	TRBJ1-2	TGTGCCAGCAGCTTTGTCCGGGCAGTCGGGAACTATGGCTACACCTTC	CASSFVRAVGNYGYTF
TRBV7-6	-	-	TRBJ2-7	TGTGCCAGCAGCTTAGGGGCCTTCTCCTACGAGCAGTACTTC	CASSLGAFSYEQYF
TRBV27	-	TRBD1	TRBJ2-3	TGTGCCAGCAGTTTATACGGACAGGATGATACAGATACGCAGTATTTT	CASSLYGQDDTDTQYF
TRBV6-5	-	-	TRBJ2-3	TGTGCCAGCAGCCAAGGGGGGGCCGCAGATACGCAGTATTTT	CASSQGGAADTQYF
TRBV4-3	once	TRBD2	TRBJ2-1	TGCGCCAGCAGCCAACCCCCGGGAGGGGGAAATGAGCAGTTCTTC	CASSQPPGGGNEQFF
TRBV29-1	-	-	TRBJ2-7	TGCAGCGTTGATTCAAGGAACTCCTACGAGCAGTACTTC	CSVDSRNSYEQYF
TRBV21-1	-	-	TRBJ2-3	TGTGCCAGCAGCAAAGAAACAGGGGGGCTAGGTTCAGATACGCAGTATTTT	CASSKETGGLGSDTQYF